The 19 T cell receptor beta chains in this list originate from one sample, sequenced in a study of blood T cell repertoires in COVID-19. The data were produced by immunoSEQ multiplex PCR, yet TCRdb's version contains in-frame clones alone and is incomplete. The data show more than 80,000 clones, 65% to 75% seen once. Material for sequencing was peripheral blood. These receptor sequences come from a human donor with acute or convalescent COVID-19. The donor label of this sample is uncertain.

The CDR3 DNA follows: TGTGCCAGCAGTGATCTAGCGGGGTACGAGCAGTACTTC. It encodes CASSDLAGYEQYF. The chain employs TRBV2 and TRBJ2-7; 9 nucleotides line up with TRBD2. The CDR3 length is 13 residues. Germline-derived CDR1 and CDR2 are SNHLY and FYNNEI. J gave up 4 bases and V 3 bases, and 1 base lay outside the gene matches.

This clone was seen more than once but under ten times. This sequence joins TRBV19 and TRBJ2-2, with 8 bases fitting TRBD1. After removal of 7 bases from V and 2 bases from J, the junction contained 12 bases not matched to a gene. Germline assignment: CDR1 LNHDA and CDR2 SQIVND (reference sequence). The CDR3 totals 17 residues. In nucleotides, the CDR3 is TGTGCCAGTACCCTCAGGGGGCAGGGGGCAAACACCGGGGAGCTGTTTTTT. This gives the protein CASTLRGQGANTGELFF. The full variable domain, in which reference TRBV19 and TRBJ2-2 provide the parts outside the CDR3, is DGGITQSPKYLFRKEGQNVTLSCEQNLNHDAMYWYRQDPGQGLRLIYYSQIVNDFQKGDIAEGYSVSREKKESFPLTVTSAQKNPTAFYLCASTLRGQGANTGELFFGEGSRLTVL.

V gene TRBV9 combines with J gene TRBJ1-2; TRBD1 might be the D (6 bases). Germline values: CDR1 SGDLS, CDR2 YYNGEE. Deletions cut 3 bases from V and 2 bases from J, with 8 bases between. The CDR3 contains 13 residues. This CDR3 reads CASSGGQNYGYTF. CDR3 in DNA: TGTGCCAGCAGCGGGGGACAAAACTATGGCTACACCTTC. Looking up the rest from reference TRBV9 and TRBJ1-2 gives the full variable domain: DSGVTQTPKHLITATGQRVTLRCSPRSGDLSVYWYQQSLDQGLQFLIQYYNGEERAKGNILERFSAQQFPDLHSELNLSSLELGDSALYFCASSGGQNYGYTFGSGTRLTVV.

This chain joins TRBV15 and TRBJ1-3; a possible D gene is TRBD1 (5 bases). Germline values: CDR1 LNHNV, CDR2 YYDKDF (reference sequence). This CDR3 has 19 residues. V lost 0 bases to trimming and J lost 2 bases, with 20 bases between them. DNA of the CDR3: TGTGCCACCAGCAGAGAGGGGTCAGGGTTTTGGGGTGCTGGAAACACCATATATTTT. Residues: CATSREGSGFWGAGNTIYF.

This clone was detected only a few times. The chain has TRBV7-2 and TRBJ2-2; D might be TRBD1 (6 bases). This CDR3 is 14 amino acids long. V was trimmed by 5 bases and J by 4 bases, leaving 11 bases between them. Germline V gene data show CDR1 as SGHTA and CDR2 as FQGNSA. Here the CDR3 reads CASSPTGITGELFF. The CDR3 nucleotides read TGTGCCAGCAGCCCAACAGGGATCACCGGGGAGCTGTTTTTT.

This clone was found a few times. V usage is TRBV28 and J usage is TRBJ1-3, with 7 bases identical to TRBD1. This CDR3 region has 15 residues. The trim removed 6 bases at V and 7 bases at J, leaving 12 bases unmatched. In germline, CDR1 is MDHEN, CDR2 SYDVKM. The CDR3 loop reads CASSPGQVPGNTIYF. CDR3 DNA: TGTGCCAGCAGCCCAGGACAGGTTCCCGGTAACACCATATATTTT.

This clone was detected a few times. This sequence joins TRBV4-1 and TRBJ2-4; 7 bases line up with TRBD2. This CDR3 spans 14 amino acids. Germline V gene lookup returns CDR1 MGHRA and CDR2 YSYEKL. With 1 base clipped from V and 9 bases from J, the junction kept 6 bases outside the gene matches. The CDR3 reads CASSQGVWGGIQYF. The CDR3 nucleotides read TGCGCCAGCAGCCAAGGGGTGTGGGGGGGCATTCAGTACTTC.

The CDR3 DNA sequence: TGTGCCAGTAGTTCAGGGATAACCTCCTATAATTCACCCCTCCACTTT. Its translation is CASSSGITSYNSPLHF. V usage is TRBV19 and J usage is TRBJ1-6; a possible D gene is TRBD1 (5 bases). V dropped 5 bases and J dropped 0 bases, with 11 bases sitting between them. The CDR3 sequence is 16 residues long. The germline gives CDR1 LNHDA, CDR2 SQIVND (reference sequence).

This sequence joins TRBV7-2 and TRBJ1-5; D remains unclear. CDR1 is SGHTA, CDR2 FQGNSA, per germline. V lost 5 bases and J lost 5, with 10 bases in between. The CDR3 totals 13 residues. The CDR3 spells CASSARLDQPQHF. The CDR3 nucleotides are TGTGCCAGCAGCGCGAGACTAGATCAGCCCCAGCATTTT.

This clone was counted between two and nine times. The V and J genes are TRBV19 and TRBJ1-3; TRBD1 matches 7 bases. The CDR3 runs to 15 residues. J lost 2 bases, V lost 5 bases, and 6 bases had no gene match. Germline loops: CDR1 LNHDA, CDR2 SQIVND (reference sequence). Here the CDR3 DNA reads TGTGCCAGTAGTCTACAGGGGTCGACTGGAAACACCATATATTTT. As protein: CASSLQGSTGNTIYF.

V usage is TRBV5-5 and J usage is TRBJ1-5; possibly TRBD1 for D (6 bases). The CDR3 runs to 15 residues. CDR1 is SGHKS and CDR2 is YYEKEE in the germline V gene (reference sequence). Trimming shortened V by 1 base and J by 3 bases, and 11 bases separated the two germline ends. DNA of the CDR3: TGTGCCAGCAGCTTGTATTCAGGGGCCAATCAGCCCCAGCATTTT. This translates into CASSLYSGANQPQHF.

The CDR3 DNA sequence: TGTGCCAGCAGCAGCCTAGTTCCTTGGAATGAGCAGTTCTTC. Translated, it gives CASSSLVPWNEQFF. The chain has TRBV21-1 and TRBJ2-1; the DNA was not compared with TRBD2, the D call given in the table. TRBV21-1 is tagged as a pseudogene. The CDR3 totals 14 residues.

The chain has TRBV18 and TRBJ1-5; D may be TRBD1 (5 bases). Germline V lookup: CDR1 KGHSH, CDR2 LQKENI. V gave up 2 bases and J gave up 11 bases, with 22 bases separating them. This CDR3 is 16 amino acids long. CDR3 loop: CASSPYGGGPAGSQHF. CDR3 nucleotide sequence: TGTGCCAGCTCACCATACGGGGGAGGGCCCGCCGGGTCCCAGCATTTT.

Note on this clone: One junction end disagrees with the germline gene, perhaps due to a read error. The chain uses TRBV19 and TRBJ1-5, with TRBD1 identical over 7 bases. The CDR3 consists of 14 residues. Germline V CDR1 and CDR2: LNHDA, SQIVND (reference sequence). CDR3 sequence (DNA): TGTGCCAGTAATATAGGGGGCGTTAACCAGCCCCAGCATTTT. It specifies CASNIGGVNQPQHF. Together with reference TRBV19 and TRBJ1-5, the CDR3 gives the full variable domain: DGGITQSPKYLFRKEGQNVTLSCEQNLNHDAMYWYRQDPGQGLRLIYYSQIVNDFQKGDIAEGYSVSREKKESFPLTVTSAQKNPTAFYLCASNIGGVNQPQHFGDGTRLSIL.

The chain recombines TRBV5-1 with TRBJ1-1, with a possible D match to TRBD1 (5 bases). This CDR3 is built from 13 residues. Trimming shortened V by 1 base and J by 10 bases, and 14 bases separated the two germline ends. Germline CDR1 reads SGHRS; CDR2 reads YFSETQ. The CDR3 is CASSLNRRGGAFF. The CDR3 region has the DNA TGCGCCAGCAGCTTGAACCGACGGGGGGGAGCTTTCTTT.

J is TRBJ1-1 and V is TRBV5-1; the match to TRBD1 covers 9 bases. This CDR3 spans 14 amino acids. In germline, CDR1 is SGHRS, CDR2 YFSETQ. J was trimmed by 4 bases and V by 4 bases; bases with no gene match: 5. This chain's CDR3 is CASSDRGKLTEAFF. CDR3 DNA: TGCGCCAGCAGCGACAGGGGGAAACTCACTGAAGCTTTCTTT.

This clone was counted between two and nine times. This chain connects TRBV12-3 or TRBV12-4 to TRBJ1-2; D gene unclear. V was clipped by 3 bases and J by 7 bases, with 9 bases between them. The CDR3 extends over 12 amino acids. CDR3 sequence (DNA): TGTGCCAGCAGTTTTGGGCAAACTGGCTACACCTTC. Protein product: CASSFGQTGYTF.

The rearrangement uses TRBV4-1 and TRBJ2-6; D ambiguous. Trimming took off 1 base at V and 0 bases at J, with 4 bases between the two ends. Per the germline V gene, CDR1 is MGHRA and CDR2 is YSYEKL. This CDR3 region has 15 residues. CDR3 protein: CASSQALSGANVLTF. The CDR3 region has the DNA TGCGCCAGCAGCCAAGCCCTCTCTGGGGCCAACGTCCTGACTTTC.

In its sample, this clone was seen once. The sample holds other DNA sequences that translate to the same CDR3. V gene TRBV7-2 combines with J gene TRBJ2-1, with TRBD2 as a possible D gene (5 bases). CDR3 length equals 16 residues. Germline CDR1 and CDR2: SGHTA and FQGNSA. Trimming left V 1 base short and J 0 bases short, with 10 bases between. CDR3 protein: CASSLVGGSSYNEQFF. CDR3 DNA sequence: TGTGCCAGCAGCTTAGTAGGCGGGTCCTCCTACAATGAGCAGTTCTTC. Based on the CDR3 plus reference TRBV7-2 and TRBJ2-1, the full variable domain is GAGVSQSPSNKVTEKGKDVELRCDPISGHTALYWYRQSLGQGLEFLIYFQGNSAPDKSGLPSDRFSAERTGGSVSTLTIQRTQQEDSAVYLCASSLVGGSSYNEQFFGPGTRLTVL.